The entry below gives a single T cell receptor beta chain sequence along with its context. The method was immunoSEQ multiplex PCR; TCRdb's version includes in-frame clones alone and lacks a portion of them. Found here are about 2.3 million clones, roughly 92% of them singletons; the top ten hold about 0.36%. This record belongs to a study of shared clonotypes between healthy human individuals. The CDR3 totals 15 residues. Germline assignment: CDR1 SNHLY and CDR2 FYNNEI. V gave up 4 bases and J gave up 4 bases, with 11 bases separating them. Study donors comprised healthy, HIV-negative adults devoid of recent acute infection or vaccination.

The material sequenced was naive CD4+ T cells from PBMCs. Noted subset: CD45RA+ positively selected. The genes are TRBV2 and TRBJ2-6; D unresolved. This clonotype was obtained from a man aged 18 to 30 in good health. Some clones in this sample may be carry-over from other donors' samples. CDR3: CASSVGMGGANVLTF. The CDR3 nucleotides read TGTGCCAGCAGTGTGGGAATGGGAGGGGCCAACGTCCTGACTTTC.